The 17 T cell receptor beta chains presented below share a single source sample, sequenced in a study of shared clonotypes between healthy human individuals. Measured with immunoSEQ multiplex PCR; TCRdb has only the in-frame clones, and not every one. The sample records some 2.4 million clones, under 95% being singletons. Sequenced: naive CD4+ T cells from PBMCs. The subset here: CD45RA+ positively selected. These receptors were obtained from a man between 18 and 29 years old in good health. Some clones in this sample may be carry-over from other donors' samples.

The rearrangement joins TRBV2 to TRBJ2-7; 8 bases agree with TRBD1. Trimming removed 6 bases from V and 0 bases from J; junction bases left unmatched: 4. Germline lookup yields CDR1 SNHLY and CDR2 FYNNEI. The CDR3 runs 14 residues. CDR3 in DNA: TGTGCCAGCAGAGAGGACAGGGCCTCCTACGAGCAGTACTTC. It is translated as CASREDRASYEQYF.

This chain joins TRBV11-2 and TRBJ2-2, with D possibly being TRBD2 (6 bases). CDR1 and CDR2 (germline): SGHAT, FQNNGV. The CDR3 is made up of 14 amino acids. V was trimmed by 2 bases and J by 5 bases, leaving 9 bases between them. CDR3: CASSLMAGTGELFF. The CDR3, as DNA: TGTGCCAGCAGCTTAATGGCGGGGACCGGGGAGCTGTTTTTT. Filled out from reference TRBV11-2 and TRBJ2-2, the complete variable domain reads EAGVAQSPRYKIIEKRQSVAFWCNPISGHATLYWYQQILGQGPKLLIQFQNNGVVDDSQLPKDRFSAERLKGVDSTLKIQPAKLEDSAVYLCASSLMAGTGELFFGEGSRLTVL.

This clone was picked up one time. CDR3 in amino acids: CASSLGDVNYEQYF. DNA for the CDR3: TGCGCCAGCAGCTTGGGGGACGTGAACTACGAGCAGTACTTC. The chain is built from TRBV5-1 and TRBJ2-7; D possibly matches TRBD1 or TRBD2 (5 bases each). The CDR3 contains 14 residues. Between the trimmed V and J ends, which lost 0 bases and 3 bases, there was a span of 10 bases. Germline V gene sequence: CDR1 SGHRS, CDR2 YFSETQ.

The genes are TRBV5-1 and TRBJ2-1; D unresolved. The germline V gene has CDR1 SGHRS and CDR2 YFSETQ. V lost 0 bases to trimming and J lost 4 bases, with 8 bases between them. The CDR3 extends over 14 amino acids. The CDR3 here is CASSLGSFYNEQFF. The CDR3 nucleotides read TGCGCCAGCAGCTTGGGCTCTTTTTACAATGAGCAGTTCTTC.

This sequence joins TRBV2 and TRBJ1-4; TRBD1 might be the D (6 bases). CDR1 and CDR2 from the germline V gene are SNHLY and FYNNEI. Deletions cut 6 bases from V and 7 bases from J, with 15 bases between. This CDR3 region has 14 residues. As DNA, the CDR3 is TGTGCCAGCAGAACGGTGGGGGGCAGTGAAAAACTGTTTTTT. Translated: CASRTVGGSEKLFF.

The rearrangement joins TRBV19 to TRBJ2-7; either TRBD1 or TRBD2 may fit D (6 bases each). Trimming stripped 6 bases from V and 5 bases from J, with 17 bases between. The germline gives CDR1 LNHDA, CDR2 SQIVND (reference sequence). The CDR3 extends over 14 amino acids. Written as DNA, the CDR3 is TGTGCCAGTAGAGCAGGGGACTCTTTTGACGAGCAGTACTTC. Amino acid sequence: CASRAGDSFDEQYF.

The V and J genes are TRBV7-8 and TRBJ2-1; unclear D gene. The CDR3 is 14 amino acids. Germline V CDR1 and CDR2: SGHVS, FQNEAQ. Trimming left V 4 bases short and J 3 bases short, with 10 bases between. In nucleotides, the CDR3 is TGTGCCAGCAGCTCCTCCTCCTACTACAATGAGCAGTTCTTC. It encodes CASSSSSYYNEQFF.

CDR3 sequence: CASSEQGDEQYF. The CDR3 DNA follows: TGTGCCAGCAGTGAGCAGGGAGACGAGCAGTACTTC. This chain connects TRBV2 to TRBJ2-7, with D perhaps being TRBD1 or TRBD2 (5 bases each). V lost 3 bases and J 5 bases, leaving 8 bases between the germline ends. This CDR3 spans 12 amino acids. Germline lookup yields CDR1 SNHLY and CDR2 FYNNEI.

J is TRBJ1-2 and V is TRBV7-2, with D perhaps TRBD1 (6 bases). CDR3 size: 14 residues. V was shortened by 3 bases and J by 7 bases, with 15 bases between the two germline ends. Germline lookup yields CDR1 SGHTA and CDR2 FQGNSA. CDR3 loop: CASSFPGGGGGYTF. CDR3 sequence (DNA): TGTGCCAGCAGCTTTCCCGGGGGAGGGGGTGGCTACACCTTC.

This sequence joins TRBV4-1 and TRBJ1-1, with a weak D call TRBD1 (6 bases). V lost 4 bases to trimming and J lost 7 bases, with 22 bases between them. Germline CDR1 reads MGHRA; CDR2 reads YSYEKL. The CDR3 runs 16 residues. CDR3 region: CASSLGGTTGSLEAFF. CDR3 DNA sequence: TGCGCCAGCAGCCTAGGCGGTACCACAGGGTCTCTTGAAGCTTTCTTT.

A single count supports this clone. The V call is TRBV29-1, the J call TRBJ2-2, with D perhaps TRBD1 or TRBD2 (6 bases each). CDR1 and CDR2 (germline): SQVTM, ANQGSEA. This CDR3 comprises 16 residues. Trimming took off 0 bases at V and 1 base at J, with 12 bases between the two ends. In DNA, the CDR3 is TGCAGCGTTGAAGACTGGGGGGCGGGGAACACCGGGGAGCTGTTTTTT. It yields the protein CSVEDWGAGNTGELFF.

CDR3 bases: TGTGCCAGCTCAGTGGGAGACCAGTGGCCCCAGCATTTT. Its protein is CASSVGDQWPQHF. This chain links TRBV18 with TRBJ1-5, with D unclear. CDR1 is KGHSH and CDR2 is LQKENI in the germline V gene. The CDR3 length is 13 residues. With 5 bases removed from V and 9 bases from J, the gap between germline ends came to 14 bases.

This sequence joins TRBV27 and TRBJ2-6; D is possibly TRBD1 (5 bases). Looked up from germline, CDR1 is MNHEY and CDR2 is SMNVEV (reference sequence). V was cut by 2 bases and J by 0 bases, with 29 bases left in between. The CDR3 loop spans 23 amino acids. The CDR3 DNA is TGTGCCAGCAGTTTAATCTGGCCCCCGGTCGGCCCTAGGGGCATCTCTGGGGCCAACGTCCTGACTTTC. It is translated as CASSLIWPPVGPRGISGANVLTF.

This chain's CDR3 is CASSLIAGGPNEQFF. CDR3 sequence (DNA): TGTGCCAGCAGCTTAATAGCGGGAGGGCCGAATGAGCAGTTCTTC. V usage is TRBV7-9 and J usage is TRBJ2-1; 11 bases agree with TRBD2. V gave up 2 bases and J gave up 7 bases; unmatched junction bases: 4. Germline CDR1 SEHNR, CDR2 FQNEAQ (reference sequence). The CDR3 consists of 15 residues.

This clone appeared a single time. CDR3 DNA: TGTGCCAGCAGTTACAGTCACGGAAGCAACTATGGCTACACCTTC. Translated: CASSYSHGSNYGYTF. The rearrangement joins TRBV6-6 to TRBJ1-2; D gene unclear. Germline V lookup: CDR1 MNHNY, CDR2 SVGAGI (reference sequence). Trimming pared 2 bases from V and 2 bases from J, leaving 12 bases between. The CDR3 covers 15 residues.

This rearrangement joins TRBV9 to TRBJ2-7; 9 bases match TRBD2. Trimming took 4 bases from V and 2 from J; bases not matched to a gene: 13. The germline V gene has CDR1 SGDLS and CDR2 YYNGEE. CDR3 length equals 17 residues. In DNA form, the CDR3 reads TGTGCCAGCAGCCCCGTGGGCGGGAGGGCCGGGACCTACGAGCAGTACTTC. Translation gives CASSPVGGRAGTYEQYF. Drawing the rest from reference TRBV9 and TRBJ2-7, the complete variable domain is DSGVTQTPKHLITATGQRVTLRCSPRSGDLSVYWYQQSLDQGLQFLIQYYNGEERAKGNILERFSAQQFPDLHSELNLSSLELGDSALYFCASSPVGGRAGTYEQYFGPGTRLTVT.

Only one count was recorded for this clone. The J gene is TRBJ2-7, the V gene TRBV5-1; tentatively, D is TRBD2 (5 bases). This CDR3 has 14 residues. Trimming cost V 4 bases and J 0 bases, with 11 bases left between them. Germline V CDR1 and CDR2: SGHRS, YFSETQ. Written as DNA, the CDR3 is TGCGCCAGCAGCCCCGGGGAGAGCTCCTACGAGCAGTACTTC. It specifies CASSPGESSYEQYF.